This TCR beta chain was observed in a study of blood T cell repertoires in COVID-19. Overall study context: Resolution of symptoms, clearance, or two negative PCRs was present in recovered Cohort 3 donors.

In the study's own analysis: Amplified reference gene primers provided the basis for estimating nucleated cell counts. Profiled with immunoSEQ multiplex PCR; TCRdb holds only in-frame clones, not every one. V and J calls and clone size are as listed in that table; D and trimming were resolved from the DNA. The sample has some 330,000 clones, around 87% seen once; the top ten hold roughly 2%. Adults between about 18 and 95 years of age took part from 24 US areas. Clinical history as reported by participants underpinned cohort assignment. V dropped 1 base and J dropped 1 base, with 6 bases sitting between them. The CDR3 covers 13 residues. Germline CDR1 reads SQVTM; CDR2 reads ANQGSEA. This clone was seen just once.

Sequenced material: PBMCs or T cells enriched from blood (not recorded which). The chain couples TRBV29-1 to TRBJ2-3; tentatively, D is TRBD1 (6 bases). The sequence derives from a man aged 35-49 years in a cohort exposed to, infected with or recovered from COVID-19 (not recorded which). The CDR3 DNA reads as TGCAGCGTTGAAGCAGGGGGCACAGATACGCAGTATTTT. Protein product: CSVEAGGTDTQYF.